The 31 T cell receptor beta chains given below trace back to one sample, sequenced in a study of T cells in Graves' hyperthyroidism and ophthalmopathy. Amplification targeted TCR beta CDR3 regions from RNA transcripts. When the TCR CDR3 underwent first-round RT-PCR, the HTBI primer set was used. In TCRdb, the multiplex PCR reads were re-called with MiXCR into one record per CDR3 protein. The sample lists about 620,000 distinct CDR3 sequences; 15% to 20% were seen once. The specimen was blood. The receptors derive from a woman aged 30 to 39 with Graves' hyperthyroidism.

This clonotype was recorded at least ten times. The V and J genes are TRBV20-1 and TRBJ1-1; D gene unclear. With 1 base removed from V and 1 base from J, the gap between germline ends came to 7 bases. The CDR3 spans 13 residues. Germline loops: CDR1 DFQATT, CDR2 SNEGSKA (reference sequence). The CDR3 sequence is CSARGGENTEAFF. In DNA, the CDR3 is TGCAGTGCTAGAGGTGGGGAGAACACTGAAGCTTTCTTT.

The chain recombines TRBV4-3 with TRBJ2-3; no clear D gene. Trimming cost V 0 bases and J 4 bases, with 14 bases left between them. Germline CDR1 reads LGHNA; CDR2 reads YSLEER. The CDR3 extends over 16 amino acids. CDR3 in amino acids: CASSQDSRSGPDTQYF. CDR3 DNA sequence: TGCGCCAGCAGCCAAGATTCTAGATCCGGCCCAGATACGCAGTATTTT.

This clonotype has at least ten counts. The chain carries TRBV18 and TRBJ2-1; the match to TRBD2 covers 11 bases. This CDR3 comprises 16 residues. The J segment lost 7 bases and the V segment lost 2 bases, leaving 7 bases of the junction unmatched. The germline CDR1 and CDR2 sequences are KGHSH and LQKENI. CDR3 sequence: CASSPSAPSGGNEQFF. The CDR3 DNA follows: TGTGCCAGCTCACCATCGGCACCTAGCGGGGGGAATGAGCAGTTCTTC.

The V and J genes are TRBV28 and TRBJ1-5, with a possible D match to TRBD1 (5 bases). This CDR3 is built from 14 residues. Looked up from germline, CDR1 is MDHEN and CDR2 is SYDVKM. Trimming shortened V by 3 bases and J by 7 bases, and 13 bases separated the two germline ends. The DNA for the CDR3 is TGTGCCAGCAGTTTGGCGGGGGGAGAACAGCCCCAGCATTTT. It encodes CASSLAGGEQPQHF.

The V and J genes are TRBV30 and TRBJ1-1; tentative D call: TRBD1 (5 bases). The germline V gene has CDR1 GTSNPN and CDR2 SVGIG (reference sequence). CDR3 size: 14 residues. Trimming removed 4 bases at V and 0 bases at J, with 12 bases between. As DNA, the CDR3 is TGTGCCTGGATGTGGGGACCCTTGAACACTGAAGCTTTCTTT. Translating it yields CAWMWGPLNTEAFF. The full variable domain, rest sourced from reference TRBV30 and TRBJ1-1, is SQTIHQWPATLVQPVGSPLSLECTVEGTSNPNLYWYRQAAGRGLQLLFYSVGIGQISSEVPQNLSASRPQDRQFILSSKKLLLSDSGFYLCAWMWGPLNTEAFFGQGTRLTVV.

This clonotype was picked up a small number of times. DNA for the CDR3: TGTGCCAGCAGCGTGGGGACAGGGATGAACACTGAAGCTTTCTTT. Translated, it gives CASSVGTGMNTEAFF. This rearrangement joins TRBV9 to TRBJ1-1, with 9 bases identical to TRBD1. The J segment lost 0 bases and the V segment lost 2 bases, leaving 2 bases of the junction unmatched. The CDR3 contains 15 residues. Germline V gene lookup returns CDR1 SGDLS and CDR2 YYNGEE.

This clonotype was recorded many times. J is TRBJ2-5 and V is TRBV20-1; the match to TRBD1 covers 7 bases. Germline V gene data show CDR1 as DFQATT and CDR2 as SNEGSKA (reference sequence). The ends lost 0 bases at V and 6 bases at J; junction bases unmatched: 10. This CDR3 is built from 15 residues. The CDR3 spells CSARDGNRGLQTQYF. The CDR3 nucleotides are TGCAGTGCTAGAGATGGGAACAGGGGTTTGCAGACCCAGTACTTC.

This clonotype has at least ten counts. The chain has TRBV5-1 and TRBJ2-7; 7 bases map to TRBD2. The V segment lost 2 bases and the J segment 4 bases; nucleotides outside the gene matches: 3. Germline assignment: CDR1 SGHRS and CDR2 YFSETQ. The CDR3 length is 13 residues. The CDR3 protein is CASSFDSGYEQYF. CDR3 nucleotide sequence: TGCGCCAGCAGCTTCGATAGCGGGTACGAGCAGTACTTC.

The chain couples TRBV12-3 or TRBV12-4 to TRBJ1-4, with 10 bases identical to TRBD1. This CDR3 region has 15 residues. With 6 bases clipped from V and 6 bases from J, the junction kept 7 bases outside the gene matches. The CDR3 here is CASSRGDRGDEKLFF. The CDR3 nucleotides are TGTGCCAGCAGCCGAGGGGACAGGGGTGATGAAAAACTGTTTTTT.

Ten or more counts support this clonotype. In nucleotides, the CDR3 is TGTGCCAGCAGCCAAGAGACGAAGCAGTACTTC. It specifies CASSQETKQYF. The chain joins TRBV3-1 to TRBJ2-7; no reliable D call. CDR1 is LGHDT and CDR2 is YNNKEL in the germline V gene (reference sequence). V lost 0 bases and J lost 8, with 5 bases in between. CDR3 size: 11 residues.

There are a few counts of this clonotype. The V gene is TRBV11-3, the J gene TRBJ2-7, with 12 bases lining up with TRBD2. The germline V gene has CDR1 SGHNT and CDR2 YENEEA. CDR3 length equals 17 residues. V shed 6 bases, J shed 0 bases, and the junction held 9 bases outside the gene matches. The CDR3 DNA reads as TGTGCCAGCAGTTCGATCCCGGGACTAGCGGGCTCCTACGAGCAGTACTTC. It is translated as CASSSIPGLAGSYEQYF.

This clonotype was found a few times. CDR3 nucleotides: TGTGCCATCAGTGAGCCGGAACAGGGTCGGGAGCAGTACTTC. This gives the protein CAISEPEQGREQYF. V gene TRBV10-3 combines with J gene TRBJ2-7; the D gene is possibly TRBD1 (6 bases). Germline lookup yields CDR1 ENHRY and CDR2 SYGVKD. V lost 2 bases and J 7 bases, leaving 15 bases between the germline ends. The CDR3 is 14 amino acids.

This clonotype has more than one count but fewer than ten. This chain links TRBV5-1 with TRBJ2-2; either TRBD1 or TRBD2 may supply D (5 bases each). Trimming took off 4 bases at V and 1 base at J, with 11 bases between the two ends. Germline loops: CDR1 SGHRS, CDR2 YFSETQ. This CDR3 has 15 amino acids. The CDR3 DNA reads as TGCGCCAGCAGCGCCGGGACCATGAACACCGGGGAGCTGTTTTTT. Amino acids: CASSAGTMNTGELFF.

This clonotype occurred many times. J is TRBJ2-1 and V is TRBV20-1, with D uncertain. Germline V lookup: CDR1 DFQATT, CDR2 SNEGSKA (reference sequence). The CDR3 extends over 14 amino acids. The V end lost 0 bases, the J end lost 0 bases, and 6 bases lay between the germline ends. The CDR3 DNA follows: TGCAGTGCTAGAGATTTTCTCTCCTACAATGAGCAGTTCTTC. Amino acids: CSARDFLSYNEQFF.

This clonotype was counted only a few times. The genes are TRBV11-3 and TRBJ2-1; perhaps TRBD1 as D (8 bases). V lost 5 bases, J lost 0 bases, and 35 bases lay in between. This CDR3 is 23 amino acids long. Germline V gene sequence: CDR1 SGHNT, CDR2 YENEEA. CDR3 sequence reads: CASSTEKLPGGDNGRPSYNEQFF. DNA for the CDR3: TGTGCCAGCAGCACGGAAAAGCTACCAGGGGGCGATAACGGGAGGCCCTCCTACAATGAGCAGTTCTTC.

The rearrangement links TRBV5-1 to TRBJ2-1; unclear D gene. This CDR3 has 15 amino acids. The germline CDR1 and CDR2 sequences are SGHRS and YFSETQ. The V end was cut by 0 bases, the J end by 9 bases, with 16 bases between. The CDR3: CASSLAGGSFTEQFF. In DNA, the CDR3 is TGCGCCAGCAGCTTGGCCGGTGGTAGCTTCACTGAGCAGTTCTTC.

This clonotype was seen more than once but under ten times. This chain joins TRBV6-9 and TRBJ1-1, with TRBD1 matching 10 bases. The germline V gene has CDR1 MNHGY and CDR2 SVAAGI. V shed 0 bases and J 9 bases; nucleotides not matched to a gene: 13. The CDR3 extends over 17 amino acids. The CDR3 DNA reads TGTGCCAGCAGTTATTCTCGGCGACAAAGACAGGGGGCTCAAGCTTTCTTT. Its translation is CASSYSRRQRQGAQAFF.

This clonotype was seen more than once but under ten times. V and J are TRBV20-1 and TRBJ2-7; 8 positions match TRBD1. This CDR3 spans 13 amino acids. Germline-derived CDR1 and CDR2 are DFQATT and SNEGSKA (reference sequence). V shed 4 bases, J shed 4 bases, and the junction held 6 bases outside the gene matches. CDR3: CSAIRTGRYEQYF. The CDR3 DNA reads TGCAGTGCTATTCGGACAGGGAGGTACGAGCAGTACTTC.

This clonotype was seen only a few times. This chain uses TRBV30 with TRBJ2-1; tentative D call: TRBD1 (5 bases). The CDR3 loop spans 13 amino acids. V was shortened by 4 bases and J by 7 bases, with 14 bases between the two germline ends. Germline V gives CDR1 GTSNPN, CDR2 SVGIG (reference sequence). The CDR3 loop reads CAWIPDGQNEQFF. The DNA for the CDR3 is TGTGCCTGGATCCCGGACGGACAAAATGAGCAGTTCTTC.

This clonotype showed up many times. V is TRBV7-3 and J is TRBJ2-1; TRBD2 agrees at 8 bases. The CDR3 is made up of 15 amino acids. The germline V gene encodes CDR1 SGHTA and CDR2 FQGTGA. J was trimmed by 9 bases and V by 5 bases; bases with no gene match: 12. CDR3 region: CASSPAVAGRGEQFF. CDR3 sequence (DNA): TGTGCCAGCAGCCCCGCGGTAGCGGGACGGGGTGAGCAGTTCTTC. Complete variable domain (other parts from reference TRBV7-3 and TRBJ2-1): GAGVSQTPSNKVTEKGKYVELRCDPISGHTALYWYRQSLGQGPEFLIYFQGTGAADDSGLPNDRFFAVRPEGSVSTLKIQRTERGDSAVYLCASSPAVAGRGEQFFGPGTRLTVL.

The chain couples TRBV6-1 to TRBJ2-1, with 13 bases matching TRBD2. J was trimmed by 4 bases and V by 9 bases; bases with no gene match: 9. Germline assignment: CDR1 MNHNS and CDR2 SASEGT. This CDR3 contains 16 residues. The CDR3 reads CASTSGRAQGYNEQFF. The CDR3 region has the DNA TGTGCCAGTACTAGCGGGAGGGCCCAAGGTTACAATGAGCAGTTCTTC.

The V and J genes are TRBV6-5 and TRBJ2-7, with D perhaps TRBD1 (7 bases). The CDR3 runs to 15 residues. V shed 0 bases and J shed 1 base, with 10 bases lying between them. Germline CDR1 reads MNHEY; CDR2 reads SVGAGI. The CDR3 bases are TGTGCCAGCAGTTACTCGGCAGGGGGGTCCTACGAGCAGTACTTC. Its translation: CASSYSAGGSYEQYF.

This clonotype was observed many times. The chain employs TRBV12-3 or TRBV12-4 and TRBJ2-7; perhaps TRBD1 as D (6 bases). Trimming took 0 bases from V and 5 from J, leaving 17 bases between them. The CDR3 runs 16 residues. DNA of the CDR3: TGTGCCAGCAGTTTAGCGGACGGGACACGGGCAGACGAGCAGTACTTC. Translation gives CASSLADGTRADEQYF.

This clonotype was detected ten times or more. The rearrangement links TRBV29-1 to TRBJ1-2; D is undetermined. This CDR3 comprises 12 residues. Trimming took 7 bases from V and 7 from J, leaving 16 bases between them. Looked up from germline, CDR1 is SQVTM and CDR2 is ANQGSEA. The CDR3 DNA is TGCAGCGCCGCGGCCCCGTCGGGTGGCTACACCTTC. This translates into CSAAAPSGGYTF.

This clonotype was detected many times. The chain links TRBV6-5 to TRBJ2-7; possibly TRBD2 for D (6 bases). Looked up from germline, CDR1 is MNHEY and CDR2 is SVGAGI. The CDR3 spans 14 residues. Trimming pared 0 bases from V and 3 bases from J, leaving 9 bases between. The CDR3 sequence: CASSYSGGDYEQYF. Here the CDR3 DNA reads TGTGCCAGCAGTTACTCGGGCGGGGACTACGAGCAGTACTTC.

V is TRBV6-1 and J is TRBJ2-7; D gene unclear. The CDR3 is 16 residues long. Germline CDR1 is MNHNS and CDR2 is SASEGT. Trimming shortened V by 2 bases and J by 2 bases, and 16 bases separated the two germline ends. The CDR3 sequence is CASSENHVAGAYEQYF. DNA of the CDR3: TGTGCCAGCAGTGAAAACCATGTAGCAGGAGCCTACGAGCAGTACTTC.

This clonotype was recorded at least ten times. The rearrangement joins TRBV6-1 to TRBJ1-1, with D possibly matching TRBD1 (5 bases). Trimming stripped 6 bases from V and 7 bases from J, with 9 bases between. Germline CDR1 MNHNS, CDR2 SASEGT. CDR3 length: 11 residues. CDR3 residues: CASSPGNEAFF. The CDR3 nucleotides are TGTGCCAGCAGCCCAGGGAATGAAGCTTTCTTT.

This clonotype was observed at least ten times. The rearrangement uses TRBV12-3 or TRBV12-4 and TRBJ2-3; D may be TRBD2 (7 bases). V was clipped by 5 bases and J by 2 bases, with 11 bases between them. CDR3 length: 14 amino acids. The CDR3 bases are TGTGCCAGCAGTAAGGGGGGGTACACAGATACGCAGTATTTT. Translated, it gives CASSKGGYTDTQYF.

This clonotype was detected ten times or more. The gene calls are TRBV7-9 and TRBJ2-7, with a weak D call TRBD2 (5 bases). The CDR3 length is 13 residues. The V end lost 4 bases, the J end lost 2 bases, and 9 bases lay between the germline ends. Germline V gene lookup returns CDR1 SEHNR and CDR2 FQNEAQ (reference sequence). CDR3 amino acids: CASSSDYTYEQYF. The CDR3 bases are TGTGCCAGCAGCTCTGACTACACCTACGAGCAGTACTTC.

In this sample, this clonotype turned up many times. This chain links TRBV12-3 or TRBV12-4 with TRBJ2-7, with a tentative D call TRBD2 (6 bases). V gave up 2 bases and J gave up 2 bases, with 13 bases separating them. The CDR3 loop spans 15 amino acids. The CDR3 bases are TGTGCCAGCAGTTTACGGGGGACGATGACCTACGAGCAGTACTTC. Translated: CASSLRGTMTYEQYF.

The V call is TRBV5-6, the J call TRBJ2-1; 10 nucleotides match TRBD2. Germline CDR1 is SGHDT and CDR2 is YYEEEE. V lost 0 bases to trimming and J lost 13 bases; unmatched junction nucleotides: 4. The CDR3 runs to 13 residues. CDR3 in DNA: TGTGCCAGCAGCTTGGCCGCTAGCGGGAGTCAGTTCTTC. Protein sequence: CASSLAASGSQFF.